The 19 T cell receptor beta chains listed next were all sequenced from one sample in a study of CD8+ T cells in alopecia areata. Treatment here: oral pan-JAK inhibitor, 5-10 mg twice daily. Once RNA had been extracted, it was reverse transcribed into cDNA to act as the sequencing template. Method: immunoSEQ multiplex PCR; TCRdb's copy keeps in-frame clones and lacks some. Altogether 150,000 to 200,000 clones are present, more than 55% being singletons, with the ten largest covering 1.3%. Material: CD4+ T cells sorted from blood, obtained around week 50, from a patient treated with tofacitinib. The receptors stem from a human donor with alopecia areata.

This clone was seen only a few times. The chain is built from TRBV29-1 and TRBJ2-2; D uncertain. V was clipped by 4 bases and J by 1 base, with 1 base between them. The CDR3 sequence is 11 residues long. Per the germline V gene, CDR1 is SQVTM and CDR2 is ANQGSEA. CDR3 in amino acids: CSVGNTGELFF. Here the CDR3 DNA reads TGCAGCGTTGGGAACACCGGGGAGCTGTTTTTT.

The genes are TRBV29-1 and TRBJ2-7; 7 nucleotides agree with TRBD1. V trimming: 7 bases; J trimming: 4 bases; junction bases outside the gene matches: 10. Germline CDR1 reads SQVTM; CDR2 reads ANQGSEA. The CDR3 runs 13 residues. CDR3 DNA: TGCAGCGCTGCTGCTCGACAGGGATACGAGCAGTACTTC. Its translation is CSAAARQGYEQYF.

The J gene is TRBJ2-3, the V gene TRBV10-3; the D gene is possibly TRBD2 (5 bases). V lost 4 bases, J lost 1 base, and 12 bases lay in between. The CDR3 length is 15 residues. CDR1 ENHRY and CDR2 SYGVKD come from the germline V gene. Written as DNA, the CDR3 is TGTGCCATCAGTGGAGGGCCCGCACGCACAGATACGCAGTATTTT. Amino acids: CAISGGPARTDTQYF.

V usage is TRBV29-1 and J usage is TRBJ1-1; D ambiguous. In germline, CDR1 is SQVTM, CDR2 ANQGSEA. Trimming cost V 4 bases and J 8 bases, with 20 bases left between them. This CDR3 spans 14 amino acids. The CDR3 region is CSVVPRRQTGEAFF. Written as DNA, the CDR3 is TGCAGCGTTGTGCCAAGGAGGCAAACCGGAGAAGCTTTCTTT.

The chain joins TRBV30 to TRBJ2-7; TRBD2 is a possible D gene (5 bases). Germline CDR1 and CDR2: GTSNPN and SVGIG (reference sequence). Trimming removed 6 bases at V and 5 bases at J, with 11 bases between. This CDR3 has 11 residues. CDR3 sequence reads: CACRGSDEQYF. The CDR3 DNA reads TGTGCCTGTCGGGGTAGCGACGAGCAGTACTTC.

The chain carries TRBV5-1 and TRBJ2-7; TRBD1 is a possible D gene (6 bases). V lost 5 bases to trimming and J lost 2 bases, with 11 bases between them. This CDR3 is built from 13 residues. CDR1 SGHRS and CDR2 YFSETQ come from the germline V gene. The CDR3, as DNA: TGCGCCAGCAGTGACAGGCCTCCCTACGAGCAGTACTTC. It specifies CASSDRPPYEQYF.

This clone has a handful of counts. The V gene is TRBV6-5, the J gene TRBJ1-1; D is uncertain. V was trimmed by 0 bases and J by 5 bases, leaving 10 bases between them. CDR1 and CDR2 (germline): MNHEY, SVGAGI. The CDR3 sequence is 14 residues long. CDR3 in DNA: TGTGCCAGCAGTTACTCGCCGGTGGGGACTGAAGCTTTCTTT. The encoded protein is CASSYSPVGTEAFF.

The chain combines TRBV9 with TRBJ2-1; 11 bases agree with TRBD2. Germline CDR1 and CDR2: SGDLS and YYNGEE. This CDR3 is 15 amino acids long. V shed 3 bases, J shed 3 bases, and the junction held 2 bases outside the gene matches. CDR3 sequence reads: CASSATSGDYNEQFF. The DNA of the CDR3 is TGTGCCAGCAGCGCGACTAGCGGGGACTACAATGAGCAGTTCTTC.

Here the CDR3 reads CAISESGGQLNTEAFF. CDR3 DNA: TGTGCCATCAGTGAGTCAGGGGGTCAACTGAACACTGAAGCTTTCTTT. V gene TRBV10-3 combines with J gene TRBJ1-1, with a weak D call TRBD1 (6 bases). The CDR3 length is 16 residues. V gave up 0 bases and J gave up 0 bases, with 11 bases separating them. The germline V gene encodes CDR1 ENHRY and CDR2 SYGVKD.

The chain has TRBV2 and TRBJ2-7; no definite D call. V was shortened by 10 bases and J by 0 bases, with 10 bases between the two germline ends. The germline CDR1 and CDR2 sequences are SNHLY and FYNNEI. The CDR3 covers 12 residues. The CDR3 DNA sequence: TGTGCCACCGACGACGACTCCTACGAGCAGTACTTC. It translates to CATDDDSYEQYF.

This clone has at least ten counts. This chain uses TRBV6-6 with TRBJ1-1; a weak D match, TRBD1 (6 bases). V was clipped by 6 bases and J by 4 bases, with 12 bases between them. This CDR3 contains 13 residues. Looked up from germline, CDR1 is MNHNY and CDR2 is SVGAGI (reference sequence). The CDR3 DNA is TGTGCCAGCAGAAGGACAGAGAGCACTGAAGCTTTCTTT. It encodes CASRRTESTEAFF.

The chain joins TRBV10-3 to TRBJ1-1, with D uncertain. CDR1 is ENHRY, CDR2 SYGVKD, per germline. V was pared by 3 bases and J by 6 bases, with 17 bases between. This CDR3 is built from 15 residues. CDR3 region: CAISEKVSGWAEAFF. CDR3 nucleotide sequence: TGTGCCATCAGTGAAAAGGTTTCGGGATGGGCTGAAGCTTTCTTT.

The chain combines TRBV29-1 with TRBJ2-3; 8 nucleotides align to TRBD2. This CDR3 region has 12 residues. Per the germline V gene, CDR1 is SQVTM and CDR2 is ANQGSEA. Trimming removed 7 bases from V and 10 bases from J; junction bases left unmatched: 10. CDR3 bases: TGCAGCGCTAGCCCGGGAGGGAACGCGCAGTATTTT. Protein sequence: CSASPGGNAQYF.

The chain couples TRBV2 to TRBJ1-6; D gene ambiguous. Germline V gene lookup returns CDR1 SNHLY and CDR2 FYNNEI. The CDR3 has 11 amino acids. V lost 2 bases to trimming and J lost 13 bases, with 6 bases between them. CDR3 DNA: TGTGCCAGCAGTGAATCATCCCCCCTCCACTTT. Protein: CASSESSPLHF.

The gene calls are TRBV10-3 and TRBJ1-2; possible D gene TRBD1, 6 bases. CDR1 ENHRY and CDR2 SYGVKD come from the germline V gene. The CDR3 consists of 17 residues. The V end lost 3 bases, the J end lost 6 bases, and 23 bases lay between the germline ends. CDR3 region: CAISEPGHKAATDGYTF. In DNA, the CDR3 is TGTGCCATCAGTGAACCGGGACATAAAGCCGCTACTGATGGCTACACCTTC.

The chain recombines TRBV2 with TRBJ1-1; D gene ambiguous. CDR3 length: 10 amino acids. CDR1 is SNHLY, CDR2 FYNNEI, per germline. V lost 6 bases and J lost 11, with 10 bases in between. The DNA for the CDR3 is TGTGCCAGCAGGCTGGACCCTGCTTTCTTT. Protein: CASRLDPAFF.

The gene calls are TRBV25-1 and TRBJ2-4, with D unclear. The CDR3 is 14 residues long. V lost 1 base and J 7 bases, leaving 11 bases between the germline ends. The germline CDR1 and CDR2 sequences are MGHDK and SYGVNS. CDR3 sequence: CASSESGMANIQYF. For the CDR3, the DNA is TGTGCCAGCAGTGAATCAGGTATGGCGAACATTCAGTACTTC.

The chain uses TRBV5-4 and TRBJ2-1, with D possibly being TRBD1 (5 bases). Trimming stripped 0 bases from V and 2 bases from J, with 6 bases between. The CDR3 extends over 14 amino acids. Germline V gene data show CDR1 as SGHNT and CDR2 as YYREEE (reference sequence). The CDR3 region has the DNA TGTGCCAGCAGCTTGGGACAGACCTACAATGAGCAGTTCTTC. Translated: CASSLGQTYNEQFF. Complete variable domain (other parts from reference TRBV5-4 and TRBJ2-1): ETGVTQSPTHLIKTRGQQVTLRCSSQSGHNTVSWYQQALGQGPQFIFQYYREEENGRGNFPPRFSGLQFPNYSSELNVNALELDDSALYLCASSLGQTYNEQFFGPGTRLTVL.

Worth noting for this clone: Relative to the germline gene, one junction end is altered; a read error may explain this. The chain links TRBV6-1 to TRBJ2-7; 9 positions match TRBD1. CDR1 is MNHNS, CDR2 SASEGT, per germline. The CDR3 is 12 amino acids. The CDR3 coding sequence is TGTGCCGCGTCCCCGGGGACAGGGCCATCCCTTTTC. Protein: CAASPGTGPSLF.